A single sample is the source of the 15 T cell receptor beta chains below, sequenced in a study of T cell clonality in common variable immunodeficiency. This table comes from immunoSEQ multiplex PCR, and its TCRdb copy is limited to in-frame clones, with some not included. The sample counts approximately 81,000 clones, none seen once; the ten largest own over 0.7%. The sequenced sample was peripheral blood mononuclear cells. These receptors were obtained from a person aged 18 to 70 in good health.

This clone showed up many times. The read terminates 3 residues before the CDR3 end, so the remaining end is supplied by the germline J gene. The rearrangement links TRBV18 to TRBJ2-7; 7 nucleotides agree with TRBD1. J was trimmed by 6 bases and V by 5 bases; bases with no gene match: 4. This CDR3 has 12 residues. CDR1 KGHSH and CDR2 LQKENI come from the germline V gene. The CDR3 sequence: CASSVGGGEQYF. The DNA read from the CDR3 is TGTGCCAGCTCAGTAGGGGGCGGCGAG.

This clone turned up a few times. The observed sequence ends 3 residues before the CDR3 terminus, with the missing tail filled in from the germline J gene. The chain has TRBV29-1 and TRBJ2-7, with 11 bases lining up with TRBD2. CDR1 is SQVTM and CDR2 is ANQGSEA in the germline V gene. Trimming took 6 bases from V and 3 from J; bases not matched to a gene: 10. The length of the CDR3 is 15 residues. Partial CDR3 DNA: TGCAGCGTCACCATCCTAGCGGGAGGCCTCTACGAG. Translated, it gives CSVTILAGGLYE. The CDR3, in full, reads CSVTILAGGLYEQYF.

There are a few counts of this clone. With the read ending 3 residues before the CDR3 end, the germline J gene is used to fill in that end. The rearrangement joins TRBV5-6 to TRBJ2-3; 8 positions agree with TRBD1. CDR3 size: 15 residues. V shed 2 bases and J 0 bases; nucleotides not matched to a gene: 2. Looked up from germline, CDR1 is SGHDT and CDR2 is YYEEEE. CDR3 DNA (partial): TGTGCCAGCAGCTTTAGGACAGGGAGCACAGATACG. Residues: CASSFRTGSTDT. In full, the CDR3 reads CASSFRTGSTDTQYF. The whole variable domain, remainder taken from reference TRBV5-6 and TRBJ2-3, is DAGVTQSPTHLIKTRGQQVTLRCSPKSGHDTVSWYQQALGQGPQFIFQYYEEEERQRGNFPDRFSGHQFPNYSSELNVNALLLGDSALYLCASSFRTGSTDTQYFGPGTRLTVL.

Many counts were recorded for this clone. Coverage ceases 3 residues before the CDR3 finishes, and the germline J gene fills in the end. The rearrangement joins TRBV6-2 or TRBV6-3 to TRBJ2-1; 11 bases map to TRBD1. Trimming took 6 bases from V and 6 from J; bases not matched to a gene: 13. The CDR3 consists of 17 residues. Looked up from germline, CDR1 is MNHEY and CDR2 is SVGEGT. CDR3 DNA, as far as it was read: TGTGCCAGCAGATCCCAGGCGTTGGGACAGGGGGGCAATGAG. Protein sequence: CASRSQALGQGGNE. The whole CDR3 protein is CASRSQALGQGGNEQFF.

This clone has a count of ten or more. The CDR3 end lies 3 residues beyond the end of the read and is filled in from the germline J gene. The V call is TRBV19, the J call TRBJ2-7; 11 bases line up with TRBD1. Germline assignment: CDR1 LNHDA and CDR2 SQIVND (reference sequence). V was pared by 5 bases and J by 0 bases, with 9 bases of the junction left unmatched. The CDR3 covers 17 residues. CDR3 DNA (partial): TGTGCCAGTAGTCCTTCCCATGGGACAGGGGGCTCCTACGAG. This sequence encodes CASSPSHGTGGSYE. The CDR3 as a whole reads CASSPSHGTGGSYEQYF.

This clone was picked up many times. The part of the CDR3 DNA that was read is TGCAGTGCTAGAGATCCGGGACTAGCGACAGTTAAAGAGACC. Translation: CSARDPGLATVKET. The entire CDR3 reads CSARDPGLATVKETQYF. The V and J genes are TRBV20-1 and TRBJ2-5; TRBD2 agrees at 10 bases. The read finishes 3 residues shy of the CDR3 end, and the germline J gene is used to complete it. This CDR3 is built from 17 residues. With 0 bases clipped from V and 3 bases from J, the junction kept 10 bases outside the gene matches. The germline CDR1 and CDR2 sequences are DFQATT and SNEGSKA (reference sequence).

At least ten counts were recorded for this clone. The CDR3 end lies 3 residues beyond the end of the read and is filled in from the germline J gene. The rearrangement uses TRBV27 and TRBJ2-5; 8 positions agree with TRBD1. Germline values: CDR1 MNHEY, CDR2 SMNVEV (reference sequence). V gave up 5 bases and J gave up 0 bases; unmatched junction bases: 5. The CDR3 is 15 amino acids. The covered CDR3 bases are TGTGCCAGCAGTAGGACAGGGTGGGACCAAGAGACC. Its translation: CASSRTGWDQET. In full, the CDR3 is CASSRTGWDQETQYF.

This clone was detected ten times or more. The sequenced part of the CDR3 DNA is TGTGCCAGCAGCCATTTCAACACAGGGGGGGGCGAG. As protein: CASSHFNTGGGE. The entire CDR3 protein is CASSHFNTGGGEQYF. The genes are TRBV14 and TRBJ2-7; D possibly corresponds to TRBD1 (8 bases). The read falls 3 residues short of the CDR3 end, and the missing part is taken from the germline J gene. Germline CDR1 is SGHDN and CDR2 is FVKESK. V gave up 3 bases and J gave up 6 bases, with 18 bases separating them. This CDR3 region has 15 residues.

In this sample, this clone turned up many times. The read ends 3 residues early relative to the CDR3; the germline J gene fills the gap. The V call is TRBV5-1, the J call TRBJ2-3; TRBD2 matches at 9 bases. The CDR3 extends over 15 amino acids. Looked up from germline, CDR1 is SGHRS and CDR2 is YFSETQ. V shed 4 bases and J 3 bases; nucleotides not matched to a gene: 6. The CDR3 bases that were read are TGCGCCAGCAGCGTAATAGCGGGAGTGACAGATACG. It codes for CASSVIAGVTDT. From start to end, the CDR3 is CASSVIAGVTDTQYF.

This clone was seen at least ten times. The read finishes 3 residues shy of the CDR3 end, and the germline J gene is used to complete it. V usage is TRBV29-1 and J usage is TRBJ2-7; no clear D gene. The CDR3 sequence is 12 residues long. CDR1 and CDR2 (germline): SQVTM, ANQGSEA. V dropped 3 bases and J dropped 4 bases, with 10 bases sitting between them. CDR3: CSVEKGSYEQYF. Incomplete CDR3 DNA: TGCAGCGTTGAGAAGGGCTCTTACGAG.

This clone was counted many times. The CDR3 end falls 3 residues outside the read, so it is completed with the germline J gene. This chain joins TRBV20-1 and TRBJ2-1; D is perhaps TRBD2 (7 bases). Per the germline V gene, CDR1 is DFQATT and CDR2 is SNEGSKA (reference sequence). V dropped 5 bases and J dropped 4 bases, with 21 bases sitting between them. The CDR3 spans 16 residues. The sequenced part of the CDR3 DNA is TGCAGTGCTGGGGGGGCTAGCGGCTTAACGTACAATGAG. It translates to CSAGGASGLTYNE. The complete CDR3 protein is CSAGGASGLTYNEQFF.

This clone was recorded at least ten times. The read comes to an end 3 residues before the CDR3 does, leaving the germline J gene to fill in the end. The J gene is TRBJ2-7, the V gene TRBV13; 7 bases map to TRBD2. In germline, CDR1 is PRHDT, CDR2 FYEKMQ (reference sequence). V was clipped by 5 bases and J by 0 bases; unmatched bases: 4. CDR3 length: 14 residues. Partial CDR3 DNA: TGTGCCAGCAGCATAGCGGGTAGCTCCTACGAG. Amino acids: CASSIAGSSYE. The full CDR3 protein is CASSIAGSSYEQYF.

This clone came up many times. The CDR3 end lies 3 residues beyond the end of the read and is filled in from the germline J gene. The chain employs TRBV7-2 and TRBJ2-2, with 10 bases aligning to TRBD1. V shed 8 bases, J shed 7 bases, and the junction held 10 bases outside the gene matches. This CDR3 region has 15 residues. Germline V lookup: CDR1 SGHTA, CDR2 FQGNSA. Incomplete CDR3 DNA: TGTGCCAGCGGGCTCGACAGGGGGCGAGTCGGGGAG. Translated, it gives CASGLDRGRVGE. The whole CDR3 sequence is CASGLDRGRVGELFF.

As to this clone: The CDR3 goes on 3 residues after the read ends, and that part is filled in from the germline J gene. V gene TRBV7-8 combines with J gene TRBJ2-1; D might be TRBD2 (7 bases). The CDR3 consists of 14 residues. The V and J ends lost 0 bases and 9 bases respectively, with 12 bases between them. Germline V gene lookup returns CDR1 SGHVS and CDR2 FQNEAQ. The CDR3 DNA, read in part, is TGTGCCAGCAGCTTAGCGAGGGGGGGAACTGAG. Amino acid sequence: CASSLARGGTE. The whole CDR3 protein is CASSLARGGTEQFF. The full variable domain, its missing parts supplied by reference TRBV7-8 and TRBJ2-1, is GAGVSQSPRYKVAKRGQDVALRCDPISGHVSLFWYQQALGQGPEFLTYFQNEAQLDKSGLPSDRFFAERPEGSVSTLKIQRTQQEDSAVYLCASSLARGGTEQFFGPGTRLTVL.

This clone was recorded many times. The missing CDR3 end, 3 residues past where the read stops, is filled in from the germline J gene. The chain carries TRBV14 and TRBJ2-7; 7 bases line up with TRBD2. Germline V gene data show CDR1 as SGHDN and CDR2 as FVKESK. CDR3 length equals 15 residues. Trimming cost V 11 bases and J 2 bases; bases outside gene matches: 15. Incomplete CDR3 DNA: TGTGCCGGAGTGGTAGGAACTAGCGACACCTACGAG. Its translation is CAGVVGTSDTYE. The entire CDR3 protein reads CAGVVGTSDTYEQYF. The full variable domain, with the rest looked up from reference TRBV14 and TRBJ2-7, is EAGVTQFPSHSVIEKGQTVTLRCDPISGHDNLYWYRRVMGKEIKFLLHFVKESKQDESGMPNNRFLAERTGGTYSTLKVQPAELEDSGVYFCAGVVGTSDTYEQYFGPGTRLTVT.